The 12 T cell receptor beta chains given below trace back to one sample, sequenced in a study of a mutant IDH1 vaccine in newly diagnosed glioma (TCRdb year 2021). Explained via the paper, the time point label denotes: baseline, week 1 (first vaccination visit). The treatment or condition label corresponds to: pre-vaccination baseline after standard-of-care therapy. The library was built by means of the immunoSEQ multiplex PCR assay. TCRdb holds this immuneACCESS table with in-frame rearrangements only. Some clones are missing; in checked studies, unresolved V genes explain under half, and the rest has no known cause. In this sample the table shows about 67,000 clones, more than 70% of which occur a single time. Under 6% of the sample is taken by the ten largest. Here the sequenced sample was peripheral blood mononuclear cells (PBMCs), taken from a glioma patient treated with radiotherapy, temozolomide or both. Receptors were obtained from a woman under 30 with glioma. Some clones in this sample may be carry-over from other donors' samples.

The chain combines TRBV19 with TRBJ2-5; D possibly uses TRBD1 or TRBD2 (5 bases each). Trimming removed 3 bases at V and 5 bases at J, with 16 bases between. CDR1 LNHDA and CDR2 SQIVND come from the germline V gene (reference sequence). This CDR3 comprises 15 residues. The CDR3 is CASSIRGAEGETQYF. The CDR3 nucleotides are TGTGCCAGTAGTATTAGAGGAGCTGAGGGGGAGACCCAGTACTTC.

V and J are TRBV14 and TRBJ2-7, with D tentatively TRBD2 (7 bases). The germline V gene has CDR1 SGHDN and CDR2 FVKESK. The CDR3 contains 13 residues. The germline V and J ends were trimmed by 6 bases and 2 bases, with 11 bases remaining between them. Here the CDR3 DNA reads TGTGCCAGCAGAAGGGGGGGGGCCTACGAGCAGTACTTC. The encoded protein is CASRRGGAYEQYF.

This clone appeared once. The V call is TRBV2, the J call TRBJ2-3; D might be TRBD1 (5 bases). The CDR3 consists of 14 residues. Germline V gives CDR1 SNHLY, CDR2 FYNNEI. V was cut by 8 bases and J by 0 bases, with 12 bases left in between. CDR3 amino acids: CASLMTVSTDTQYF. In DNA, the CDR3 is TGTGCCAGCCTGATGACAGTAAGCACAGATACGCAGTATTTT.

This clone was detected only once. The rearrangement joins TRBV7-2 to TRBJ1-1; no clear D gene. This CDR3 region has 14 residues. V was shortened by 1 base and J by 1 base, with 7 bases between the two germline ends. The germline gives CDR1 SGHTA, CDR2 FQGNSA. CDR3 nucleotides: TGTGCCAGCAGCTTAGTTCCCGCGAACACTGAAGCTTTCTTT. Protein sequence: CASSLVPANTEAFF.

The chain recombines TRBV19 with TRBJ2-2, with TRBD1 as a possible D gene (5 bases). The CDR3 consists of 15 residues. V lost 9 bases to trimming and J lost 4 bases, with 18 bases between them. Per the germline V gene, CDR1 is LNHDA and CDR2 is SQIVND (reference sequence). CDR3 DNA: TGTGCCAGCGCCCTATCCCAGGGAAGCACCGGGGAGCTGTTTTTT. Translation gives CASALSQGSTGELFF.

The chain carries TRBV5-1 and TRBJ2-7; a possible D gene is TRBD1 (7 bases). CDR1 and CDR2 from the germline V gene are SGHRS and YFSETQ. CDR3 size: 14 residues. V lost 4 bases, J lost 3 bases, and 14 bases lay in between. The CDR3 DNA is TGCGCCAGCAGCGCCGGAGGGGGCAGCTACGAGCAGTACTTC. As protein: CASSAGGGSYEQYF.

J is TRBJ2-5 and V is TRBV2, with 8 bases identical to TRBD2. Germline CDR1 and CDR2: SNHLY and FYNNEI. The CDR3 spans 15 residues. V shed 0 bases, J shed 5 bases, and the junction held 5 bases outside the gene matches. The chain's CDR3 is CASSEARTGGETQYF. CDR3 bases: TGTGCCAGCAGTGAAGCAAGAACGGGAGGGGAGACCCAGTACTTC.

The V call is TRBV18, the J call TRBJ1-1; D gene ambiguous. Trimming cost V 3 bases and J 5 bases, with 10 bases left between them. Germline assignment: CDR1 KGHSH and CDR2 LQKENI. This CDR3 has 13 amino acids. The CDR3 DNA is TGTGCCAGCTCACCCCTGGGCAGTACTGAAGCTTTCTTT. Protein: CASSPLGSTEAFF.

The chain has TRBV6-5 and TRBJ2-7, with 7 bases identical to TRBD1. Germline V lookup: CDR1 MNHEY, CDR2 SVGAGI. Unmatched junction bases numbered 6, after V lost 2 bases and J lost 2 bases. The CDR3 extends over 15 amino acids. The CDR3 spells CASSYTTGNAYEQYF. CDR3 nucleotide sequence: TGTGCCAGCAGTTACACGACAGGGAACGCCTACGAGCAGTACTTC.

The gene calls are TRBV27 and TRBJ1-1, with D unresolved. The CDR3 consists of 13 residues. V lost 6 bases and J lost 1, with 9 bases in between. Germline V gene lookup returns CDR1 MNHEY and CDR2 SMNVEV (reference sequence). The chain's CDR3 is CASSVRGNTEAFF. For the CDR3, the DNA is TGTGCCAGCAGCGTCCGGGGGAACACTGAAGCTTTCTTT.

The chain combines TRBV7-9 with TRBJ2-7, with 9 nucleotides matching TRBD1. The CDR3 covers 15 residues. Germline CDR1 SEHNR, CDR2 FQNEAQ (reference sequence). After removal of 6 bases from V and 3 bases from J, the junction contained 9 bases not matched to a gene. As DNA, the CDR3 is TGTGCCAGCAGTAACGACAGGGGGGGGTACTACGAGCAGTACTTC. Translated, it gives CASSNDRGGYYEQYF. Based on the CDR3 plus reference TRBV7-9 and TRBJ2-7, the full variable domain is DTGVSQNPRHKITKRGQNVTFRCDPISEHNRLYWYRQTLGQGPEFLTYFQNEAQLEKSRLLSDRFSAERPKGSFSTLEIQRTEQGDSAMYLCASSNDRGGYYEQYFGPGTRLTVT.

The V call is TRBV2, the J call TRBJ2-3; TRBD1 matches 9 bases. J gave up 2 bases and V 4 bases, and 7 bases lay outside the gene matches. From germline, CDR1 is SNHLY and CDR2 FYNNEI. The CDR3 contains 16 residues. The DNA for the CDR3 is TGTGCCAGCAGTGTGGACAGGGGATGGGCCACAGATACGCAGTATTTT. It is translated as CASSVDRGWATDTQYF.